This T cell receptor beta chain was documented in a study of blood T cell repertoires in COVID-19. Study-wide background: Collection of acute and convalescent COVID-19 samples took place in the United States, Italy and Spain. Sources were T cells, B-cell-depleted T cells, or PBMCs; the material itself was cDNA or gDNA.

Method: immunoSEQ multiplex PCR; TCRdb's copy keeps in-frame clones and lacks some. The sample lists under 85,000 clones, 70% to 90% occurring once. The V gene's germline CDR1 is SGHRS and CDR2 YFSETQ. The CDR3 covers 15 residues. The V and J ends lost 0 bases and 6 bases, in that order; junction bases with no gene match: 8. Specimen: peripheral blood. The receptor comes from a man in his 70s with acute or convalescent COVID-19. The chain uses TRBV5-1 and TRBJ2-7; 8 bases are a match to TRBD1. CDR3 coding DNA: TGCGCCAGCAGCTTGGCGGGGCAGGGGGCAAGCGAGCAGTACTTC. It encodes CASSLAGQGASEQYF.